Sequencing of this TCR beta chain was carried out in a study of OX40 agonist ivuxolimab in advanced cancers. Whole-study results and caveats: The study found among the lowest clonal expansion in partial responders at 0.1-3.0 mg/kg.

Profiling relied on immunoSEQ multiplex PCR, and the TCRdb table lists in-frame clones only, not all of them. The sample holds around 50,000 clones, 85% to 95% seen once. Patients were ineligible given autoimmune disease history or systemic immunosuppression. Of note for this clone: Its cognate antigen is unknown.

The CDR3 runs to 15 residues. With 5 bases clipped from V and 2 bases from J, the junction kept 4 bases outside the gene matches. The germline CDR1 and CDR2 sequences are LNHDA and SQIVND (reference sequence). The V and J genes are TRBV19 and TRBJ2-1, with TRBD2 identical over 9 bases. The source material was CD4+ or CD8+ T cells sorted from blood, sampled in a trial of the OX40 agonist ivuxolimab. The clonotype comes from an adult with an advanced solid tumor such as melanoma, head and neck, liver or kidney cancer. Written as DNA, the CDR3 is TGTGCCAGTAGTCTCGCTAGCGGGACCTACAATGAGCAGTTCTTC. Translating gives CASSLASGTYNEQFF.